This TCR beta chain was profiled in a study of blood T cell repertoires in COVID-19. Study details: The origin of the acute and convalescent COVID-19 samples was the United States, Italy and Spain. From T cells, B-cell-depleted T cells, or PBMCs came the material, which was cDNA or gDNA.

Individuals aged roughly 18 to 95 years were recruited from about two dozen US areas. The data were produced by immunoSEQ multiplex PCR, yet TCRdb's version contains in-frame clones alone and is incomplete. The data show 120,000 to 150,000 clones, with under 90% seen just once and approximately 1.6% held by the top ten. CDR3 length equals 14 residues. CDR1 and CDR2 (germline): LGHDT, YNNKEL (reference sequence). Unmatched junction bases numbered 8, after V lost 8 bases and J lost 6 bases. This chain connects TRBV3-1 (or the pseudogene TRBV3-2) to TRBJ2-7; 12 nucleotides match TRBD2. This TCR came from a woman aged 18-35 years who had been exposed to COVID-19. The sequenced sample consisted of PBMCs or T cells enriched from blood (not recorded which). The CDR3 protein is CASETSGSVGEQYF. CDR3 bases: TGTGCCAGCGAGACTAGCGGGAGTGTAGGCGAGCAGTACTTC.